This T cell receptor beta chain comes out of a study of T cells after yellow fever vaccination. The study's findings and limits: The secondary response peaked faster, at day 5 versus 15, but was weaker.

Researchers made TCR cDNA using 5'RACE template switching, and this step added a universal primer site and UMIs. TCRdb reprocessed the 5' RACE reads with MiXCR, giving one entry per CDR3 protein. This sample has 450,000 to 600,000 distinct CDR3 sequences, with around 16% found just once. This clonotype was picked up many times. Its antigen is undetermined. Looked up from germline, CDR1 is SNHLY and CDR2 is FYNNEI. V was shortened by 7 bases and J by 5 bases, with 12 bases between the two germline ends. The CDR3 is 14 residues long. Sequenced material: PBMCs, taken 4 to 6 days after the first yellow fever vaccination. The source of this sequence is a man aged 18 to 29 who received the YFV17D yellow fever vaccine. The chain uses TRBV2 and TRBJ1-6; tentative D call: TRBD1 (5 bases). The CDR3 nucleotides read TGTGCCAGCAAGACCGACAGCCATAATTCACCCCTCCACTTT. The encoded protein is CASKTDSHNSPLHF.